These 15 T cell receptor beta chains came from one sample sequenced in a study of T cell responses to AZD1222 COVID-19 vaccine. Measured with immunoSEQ multiplex PCR; TCRdb has only the in-frame clones, and not every one. The sample consists of 95,000 to 120,000 clones, around 84% of them appearing once. Sequenced here: peripheral blood, sampled on day 0 of AZD1222 vaccination. These receptors were collected from an adult in good health.

The rearrangement links TRBV7-3 to TRBJ2-1; the D is unclear. V was shortened by 2 bases and J by 2 bases, with 19 bases between the two germline ends. CDR1 is SGHTA and CDR2 is FQGTGA in the germline V gene. The CDR3 is made up of 18 amino acids. The CDR3 reads CASSLGLLAPLPYNEQFF. The CDR3 DNA reads TGTGCCAGCAGCTTAGGCTTGTTGGCCCCCCTCCCCTACAATGAGCAGTTCTTC. The whole variable domain, remainder taken from reference TRBV7-3 and TRBJ2-1, is GAGVSQTPSNKVTEKGKYVELRCDPISGHTALYWYRQSLGQGPEFLIYFQGTGAADDSGLPNDRFFAVRPEGSVSTLKIQRTERGDSAVYLCASSLGLLAPLPYNEQFFGPGTRLTVL.

V and J are TRBV28 and TRBJ1-5; D perhaps matches TRBD1 (5 bases). The CDR3 totals 13 residues. V was clipped by 6 bases and J by 7 bases, with 13 bases between them. The germline gives CDR1 MDHEN, CDR2 SYDVKM. The CDR3 is CASRMGGRQPQHF. CDR3 DNA sequence: TGTGCCAGCAGGATGGGGGGGAGACAGCCCCAGCATTTT.

This chain joins TRBV19 and TRBJ2-6; D might be TRBD1 (5 bases). Germline CDR1 and CDR2: LNHDA and SQIVND (reference sequence). CDR3 length equals 17 residues. The V and J ends lost 1 base and 2 bases respectively, with 12 bases between them. CDR3 sequence: CASSIAAGRTGANVLTF. The CDR3 region has the DNA TGTGCCAGTAGTATAGCGGCAGGGCGAACTGGGGCCAACGTCCTGACTTTC.

J is TRBJ2-5 and V is TRBV24-1; TRBD2 matches at 7 bases. This CDR3 spans 13 amino acids. With 7 bases clipped from V and 4 bases from J, the junction kept 5 bases outside the gene matches. Germline loops: CDR1 KGHDR, CDR2 SFDVKD. The CDR3 DNA is TGTGCCACCAGAGGGGACTACAGAGAGACCCAGTACTTC. Translating gives CATRGDYRETQYF.

The chain is built from TRBV19 and TRBJ1-4; tentatively, D is TRBD1 (6 bases). Germline CDR1 reads LNHDA; CDR2 reads SQIVND (reference sequence). V dropped 1 base and J dropped 3 bases, with 9 bases sitting between them. The CDR3 covers 15 residues. CDR3 amino acids: CASSIGAGANEKLFF. Written as DNA, the CDR3 is TGTGCCAGTAGTATAGGGGCAGGGGCTAATGAAAAACTGTTTTTT.

The count of this clone is one. The V and J genes are TRBV30 and TRBJ1-2; D may be TRBD1 (5 bases). This CDR3 is built from 13 residues. Germline-derived CDR1 and CDR2 are GTSNPN and SVGIG (reference sequence). Trimming shortened V by 0 bases and J by 5 bases, and 10 bases separated the two germline ends. The CDR3 DNA sequence: TGTGCCTGGAGTGTCCAGGGTTCTTATGGCTACACCTTC. Its translation: CAWSVQGSYGYTF.

The V call is TRBV18, the J call TRBJ1-1; no clear D gene. The germline V gene encodes CDR1 KGHSH and CDR2 LQKENI. The CDR3 extends over 14 amino acids. V was clipped by 3 bases and J by 3 bases, with 11 bases between them. CDR3 sequence reads: CASSPRVHDTEAFF. For the CDR3, the DNA is TGTGCCAGCTCACCCCGGGTTCATGACACTGAAGCTTTCTTT.

V gene TRBV30 combines with J gene TRBJ1-6, with 7 bases lining up with TRBD1. With 4 bases clipped from V and 7 bases from J, the junction kept 7 bases outside the gene matches. Germline CDR1 GTSNPN, CDR2 SVGIG (reference sequence). The CDR3 is made up of 14 amino acids. Here the CDR3 reads CAWKSSDRNSPLHF. The CDR3 bases are TGTGCCTGGAAATCTTCGGACAGGAATTCACCCCTCCACTTT.

This clone appeared a single time. The rearrangement joins TRBV7-9 to TRBJ2-2, with D hard to call. The CDR3 sequence is 17 residues long. Germline V gene lookup returns CDR1 SEHNR and CDR2 FQNEAQ (reference sequence). V was shortened by 5 bases and J by 2 bases, with 18 bases between the two germline ends. This chain's CDR3 is CASSLVVGLGNTGELFF. The CDR3 region has the DNA TGTGCCAGCAGCCTGGTGGTAGGGTTGGGAAACACCGGGGAGCTGTTTTTT.

The chain employs TRBV5-8 and TRBJ1-6; D ambiguous. Germline CDR1 is SGHTS and CDR2 is YDEGEE. The ends were cut back, 2 bases at V and 9 bases at J, with 6 bases in the middle. The CDR3 runs to 12 residues. The CDR3 region has the DNA TGTGCCAGCAGCTTCGGGATTTCACCCCTCCACTTT. Amino acids: CASSFGISPLHF.

The V and J genes are TRBV19 and TRBJ1-1, with unresolved D. Germline CDR1 reads LNHDA; CDR2 reads SQIVND (reference sequence). This CDR3 is built from 13 residues. The V end lost 7 bases, the J end lost 6 bases, and 15 bases lay between the germline ends. CDR3 nucleotides: TGTGCCAGTACCTCACCTAACTTGCCTGAAGCTTTCTTT. Amino acid sequence: CASTSPNLPEAFF.

The sample holds a few counts of this clone. CDR3 residues: CASGTQGETSPLHF. Written as DNA, the CDR3 is TGTGCCAGCGGAACTCAGGGGGAAACTTCACCCCTCCACTTT. The chain has TRBV28 and TRBJ1-6; 7 bases line up with TRBD1. V lost 8 bases, J lost 9 bases, and 10 bases stayed unmatched. The CDR3 is 14 amino acids. Germline V gene data show CDR1 as MDHEN and CDR2 as SYDVKM.

CDR3 amino acids: CASRMTTAGSTEAFF. Here the CDR3 DNA reads TGTGCCAGTAGGATGACAACCGCGGGGAGCACTGAAGCTTTCTTT. V usage is TRBV19 and J usage is TRBJ1-1; D remains unclear. The CDR3 is 15 amino acids. The germline V gene has CDR1 LNHDA and CDR2 SQIVND (reference sequence). V dropped 6 bases and J dropped 4 bases, with 18 bases sitting between them.

This rearrangement joins TRBV7-9 to TRBJ1-4; 7 bases line up with TRBD1. This CDR3 is built from 16 residues. In germline, CDR1 is SEHNR, CDR2 FQNEAQ (reference sequence). Trimming at V came to 5 bases and at J to 2 bases, leaving 8 bases not matched to a gene. The DNA of the CDR3 is TGTGCCAGCAGCCTAACAGGGGCCGTGACTAATGAAAAACTGTTTTTT. Amino acid sequence: CASSLTGAVTNEKLFF. The variable domain in full, with the rest retrieved from reference TRBV7-9 and TRBJ1-4, is DTGVSQNPRHKITKRGQNVTFRCDPISEHNRLYWYRQTLGQGPEFLTYFQNEAQLEKSRLLSDRFSAERPKGSFSTLEIQRTEQGDSAMYLCASSLTGAVTNEKLFFGSGTQLSVL.

This chain links TRBV7-8 with TRBJ1-2; TRBD1 might be the D (5 bases). This CDR3 is 12 amino acids long. The germline V and J ends were trimmed by 0 bases and 7 bases, with 6 bases remaining between them. Per the germline V gene, CDR1 is SGHVS and CDR2 is FQNEAQ. The CDR3 loop reads CASSLARGGYTF. The CDR3 DNA follows: TGTGCCAGCAGCTTAGCGAGGGGTGGCTACACCTTC. Full variable domain (remainder filled in from reference TRBV7-8 and TRBJ1-2): GAGVSQSPRYKVAKRGQDVALRCDPISGHVSLFWYQQALGQGPEFLTYFQNEAQLDKSGLPSDRFFAERPEGSVSTLKIQRTQQEDSAVYLCASSLARGGYTFGSGTRLTVV.